The clone carrying this TCR beta chain was detected a few times. This sample stems from a study of yellow fever vaccine responses in identical twins. TCRdb reprocessed the RT-PCR reads with MiXCR, giving one entry per CDR3 protein. The data contain about 860 distinct CDR3 sequences, around 80% of them singletons. Trimming stripped 5 bases from V and 0 bases from J, with 10 bases between. Germline lookup yields CDR1 ENHRY and CDR2 SYGVKD. The CDR3 is 14 residues long. The sequence was obtained from a woman between 18 and 30 years old who received the yellow fever vaccine. V usage is TRBV10-3 and J usage is TRBJ1-2, with D uncertain. The source material was T cells from blood (PBMCs), unsorted or a sorted subset (not recorded which), sampled before or after yellow fever vaccination (not recorded which). In DNA, the CDR3 is TGTGCCATCAGTCCGATAAAGACTAACTATGGCTACACCTTC. This codes for CAISPIKTNYGYTF.